The 20 T cell receptor beta chains below were found in one sample sequenced in a study of blood T cell repertoires in COVID-19 (dated by TCRdb to the early 2020s). Library creation used the immunoSEQ multiplex PCR assay. Drawn from immuneACCESS, this table holds only the in-frame rearrangements with V and J called that TCRdb kept. Clones are partly lost; checked studies trace under half to an unresolved V gene and leave the rest unexplained. This sample holds fewer than 70,000 clones; 65% to 90% were observed only once. The ten biggest clones cover roughly 24% of the sample. Material: peripheral blood. The receptor source for this set is a man in his fifties or sixties with acute or convalescent COVID-19.

This clone was seen a handful of times. The CDR3 DNA reads TGTGCCAGCAGCCAGGCTCCGGGGGGCGAGCGGGCCAAAAACATTCAGTACTTC. This gives the protein CASSQAPGGERAKNIQYF. This chain links TRBV5-4 with TRBJ2-4; a possible D gene is TRBD2 (7 bases). CDR3 length: 18 amino acids. Germline V CDR1 and CDR2: SGHNT, YYREEE (reference sequence). V lost 4 bases, J lost 1 base, and 21 bases lay in between.

This chain connects TRBV29-1 to TRBJ2-7, with TRBD2 matching over 10 bases. Trimming cost V 5 bases and J 0 bases; bases outside gene matches: 4. The V gene's germline CDR1 is SQVTM and CDR2 ANQGSEA. The CDR3 loop spans 14 amino acids. The chain's CDR3 is CSVTLAGHSYEQYV. The CDR3 coding sequence is TGCAGCGTTACACTAGCGGGGCACTCCTACGAGCAGTACGTC.

The chain joins TRBV19 to TRBJ1-5, with unresolved D. CDR3 size: 14 residues. Trimming cost V 7 bases and J 0 bases, with 10 bases left between them. Germline CDR1 LNHDA, CDR2 SQIVND (reference sequence). CDR3 coding DNA: TGTGCCAGTACCCCGCTATCTAGCAATCAGCCCCAGCATTTT. Protein product: CASTPLSSNQPQHF. Full variable domain (rest looked up from reference TRBV19 and TRBJ1-5): DGGITQSPKYLFRKEGQNVTLSCEQNLNHDAMYWYRQDPGQGLRLIYYSQIVNDFQKGDIAEGYSVSREKKESFPLTVTSAQKNPTAFYLCASTPLSSNQPQHFGDGTRLSIL.

This clone was recorded once. The chain combines TRBV7-2 with TRBJ2-5; 9 nucleotides match TRBD2. The CDR3 spans 15 residues. CDR1 is SGHTA and CDR2 is FQGNSA in the germline V gene. Germline trimming cut 2 bases from V and 6 bases from J; bases unmatched to any gene: 7. CDR3 loop: CASSLMLSGGQTQYF. CDR3 DNA sequence: TGTGCCAGCAGCTTAATGCTCAGCGGGGGGCAGACCCAGTACTTC.

This clone was seen a single time. This chain connects TRBV4-1 to TRBJ2-6; 13 nucleotides agree with TRBD2. The CDR3 is made up of 21 amino acids. With 0 bases clipped from V and 7 bases from J, the junction kept 15 bases outside the gene matches. The germline V gene has CDR1 MGHRA and CDR2 YSYEKL. CDR3 sequence reads: CASSQDFRGTSGAARANVLTF. Here the CDR3 DNA reads TGCGCCAGCAGCCAAGATTTTCGGGGGACTAGCGGGGCTGCTAGAGCCAACGTCCTGACTTTC.

The V call is TRBV5-1, the J call TRBJ2-3; 9 bases line up with TRBD2. In germline, CDR1 is SGHRS, CDR2 YFSETQ. V trimming: 1 base; J trimming: 4 bases; junction bases outside the gene matches: 7. This CDR3 contains 16 residues. CDR3 in DNA: TGCGCCAGCAGCTTGTGGCGAGCGGGGGGTTCAGATACGCAGTATTTT. This encodes CASSLWRAGGSDTQYF.

The V and J genes are TRBV6-1 and TRBJ2-7, with D uncertain. Trimming removed 9 bases at V and 6 bases at J, with 15 bases between. Germline-derived CDR1 and CDR2 are MNHNS and SASEGT. The CDR3 runs to 12 residues. CDR3 amino acids: CARNSPVPEQYV. The CDR3 coding sequence is TGTGCCAGAAATTCCCCGGTCCCCGAGCAGTACGTC.

The chain has TRBV19 and TRBJ1-5, with TRBD1 as a possible D gene (6 bases). Looked up from germline, CDR1 is LNHDA and CDR2 is SQIVND (reference sequence). The length of the CDR3 is 14 residues. V was shortened by 7 bases and J by 2 bases, with 12 bases between the two germline ends. CDR3 region: CASIGGAGNQPQHF. The CDR3, as DNA: TGTGCCAGTATAGGGGGTGCTGGCAATCAGCCCCAGCATTTT.

This clone was detected a few times. J is TRBJ2-1 and V is TRBV3-1 (or the pseudogene TRBV3-2); tentative D call: TRBD2 (5 bases). Trimming removed 1 base from V and 10 bases from J, with 8 bases in between. CDR1 and CDR2 from the germline V gene are LGHDT and YNNKEL (reference sequence). CDR3 length: 12 residues. The CDR3 DNA follows: TGTGCCAGCAGCCAAGTGCGAGGGGAGCAGTTCTTC. This sequence encodes CASSQVRGEQFF.

V is TRBV5-4 and J is TRBJ2-5; 10 bases fit TRBD1. Germline V lookup: CDR1 SGHNT, CDR2 YYREEE (reference sequence). This CDR3 comprises 13 residues. With 4 bases clipped from V and 7 bases from J, the junction kept 4 bases outside the gene matches. The CDR3, as DNA: TGTGCCAGCAGCGTCCGGGACAGGGGGACCCAGTACTTC. It encodes CASSVRDRGTQYF. The full variable domain, rest sourced from reference TRBV5-4 and TRBJ2-5, is ETGVTQSPTHLIKTRGQQVTLRCSSQSGHNTVSWYQQALGQGPQFIFQYYREEENGRGNFPPRFSGLQFPNYSSELNVNALELDDSALYLCASSVRDRGTQYFGPGTRLLVL.

The V call is TRBV4-2, the J call TRBJ2-1; 8 bases agree with TRBD2. Germline CDR1 is LGHNA and CDR2 is YNFKEQ. This CDR3 region has 16 residues. Trimming removed 4 bases from V and 7 bases from J; junction bases left unmatched: 12. As DNA, the CDR3 is TGTGCCAGCAGCCGTTCTTTAACGGGGGGGAATAATGAGCAGTTCTTC. The encoded protein is CASSRSLTGGNNEQFF.

V and J are TRBV10-2 and TRBJ2-7, with a tentative D call TRBD2 (6 bases). CDR1 is WSHSY and CDR2 is SAAADI in the germline V gene. The V and J ends lost 0 bases and 2 bases respectively, with 11 bases between them. This CDR3 contains 15 residues. CDR3 sequence (DNA): TGCGCCAGCAGTGAGTCGGGGGGAAGGGCCTACGAGCAGTACGTC. It translates to CASSESGGRAYEQYV.

V gene TRBV6-5 combines with J gene TRBJ1-2; 11 bases agree with TRBD1. Germline lookup yields CDR1 MNHEY and CDR2 SVGAGI. The CDR3 is 16 amino acids. Trimming cost V 2 bases and J 4 bases; bases outside gene matches: 6. CDR3 DNA sequence: TGTGCCAGCAGTTACGCTAGGACAGGGGGCGGCTATGGCTACACCTTC. Its protein product is CASSYARTGGGYGYTF.

This clone has just a few counts. The chain carries TRBV24-1 and TRBJ2-5; D is possibly TRBD2 (6 bases). V gave up 1 base and J gave up 5 bases, with 13 bases separating them. Germline CDR1 is KGHDR and CDR2 is SFDVKD. The CDR3 runs to 15 residues. The CDR3 spells CATSDFEGGGETQYF. In DNA form, the CDR3 reads TGTGCCACCAGTGATTTTGAGGGTGGGGGGGAGACCCAGTACTTC.

This chain links TRBV5-1 with TRBJ2-3; 13 nucleotides agree with TRBD2. In germline, CDR1 is SGHRS, CDR2 YFSETQ. Trimming removed 4 bases from V and 2 bases from J; junction bases left unmatched: 4. The length of the CDR3 is 16 residues. The CDR3 spells CASSPTSGGATDTQYF. In DNA, the CDR3 is TGCGCCAGCAGCCCCACTAGCGGGGGGGCCACAGATACGCAGTATTTT.

The rearrangement links TRBV28 to TRBJ2-1, with 7 bases lining up with TRBD1. Unmatched junction bases numbered 4, after V lost 8 bases and J lost 3 bases. The V gene's germline CDR1 is MDHEN and CDR2 SYDVKM. This CDR3 contains 13 residues. The CDR3 DNA is TGTGCCAGCTTTCGACAGGGCTACAATGAGCAGTTCTTC. Residues: CASFRQGYNEQFF.

The chain is built from TRBV5-1 and TRBJ1-1; D is ambiguous. The CDR3 is 13 amino acids. The ends were cut back, 0 bases at V and 8 bases at J, with 11 bases in the middle. CDR1 and CDR2 from the germline V gene are SGHRS and YFSETQ. The CDR3 reads CASSLAPDYEAFF. The DNA of the CDR3 is TGCGCCAGCAGCTTGGCCCCGGACTACGAAGCTTTCTTT.

The chain joins TRBV18 to TRBJ2-2; possible D gene TRBD2, 6 bases. Germline CDR1 is KGHSH and CDR2 is LQKENI. The CDR3 is 15 residues long. The V end was cut by 5 bases, the J end by 3 bases, with 13 bases between. CDR3 residues: CASSAGSPYTGELFF. Here the CDR3 DNA reads TGTGCCAGCTCAGCCGGGAGTCCATACACCGGGGAGCTGTTTTTT.

The chain carries TRBV27 and TRBJ2-1; 7 nucleotides align to TRBD1. The germline V gene encodes CDR1 MNHEY and CDR2 SMNVEV (reference sequence). The CDR3 is 13 residues long. After removal of 4 bases from V and 5 bases from J, the junction contained 2 bases not matched to a gene. The CDR3 DNA is TGTGCCAGCAGTTACCAGGGGGACAATGAGCAGTTCTTC. Amino acid sequence: CASSYQGDNEQFF.

This sequence joins TRBV7-9 and TRBJ2-1, with D possibly being TRBD2 (6 bases). Germline CDR1 SEHNR, CDR2 FQNEAQ (reference sequence). The CDR3 extends over 15 amino acids. Deletions cut 5 bases from V and 12 bases from J, with 23 bases between. CDR3 sequence (DNA): TGTGCCAGCAGCCTTAGGGGAACTCTAGCGCAAATGCAGTTCTTC. The encoded protein is CASSLRGTLAQMQFF.